The 13 T cell receptor beta chains below come from one sample, sequenced in a study of identical twins. TCRdb re-called the 5' RACE reads with MiXCR, one entry per CDR3 protein. Of 650,000 to 750,000 distinct CDR3 sequences in the sample, 20% to 25% are singletons; the top ten hold roughly 4%. In addition, the sample was reused for a study of T cells expressing NK-cell markers.

The source material was PBMCs. The receptors originated from a woman aged 18-35 years in good health.

The CDR3 spells CSVGRGLMNTEAFF. For the CDR3, the DNA is TGCAGCGTTGGCCGGGGCCTCATGAACACTGAAGCTTTCTTT. V usage is TRBV29-1 and J usage is TRBJ1-1, with TRBD1 as a possible D gene (5 bases). This CDR3 has 14 residues. CDR1 is SQVTM, CDR2 ANQGSEA, per germline. Trimming removed 4 bases from V and 0 bases from J, with 12 bases in between.

This chain links TRBV20-1 with TRBJ1-1, with a possible D match to TRBD1 (5 bases). CDR1 is DFQATT, CDR2 SNEGSKA, per germline (reference sequence). V was trimmed by 8 bases and J by 0 bases, leaving 13 bases between them. The CDR3 covers 13 residues. As DNA, the CDR3 is TGCAGTCCCAGAGGACATATGAACACTGAAGCTTTCTTT. Translation: CSPRGHMNTEAFF.

This clonotype was seen only a few times. This sequence joins TRBV5-6 and TRBJ1-1; TRBD1 agrees at 7 bases. Germline CDR1 is SGHDT and CDR2 is YYEEEE. The CDR3 runs 14 residues. V lost 4 bases and J lost 3; bases outside the gene matches: 6. The CDR3 loop is CASSRRQGYTEAFF. The CDR3 DNA reads as TGTGCCAGCAGCCGTAGACAGGGATACACTGAAGCTTTCTTT. Looking up the rest from reference TRBV5-6 and TRBJ1-1 gives the full variable domain: DAGVTQSPTHLIKTRGQQVTLRCSPKSGHDTVSWYQQALGQGPQFIFQYYEEEERQRGNFPDRFSGHQFPNYSSELNVNALLLGDSALYLCASSRRQGYTEAFFGQGTRLTVV.

The table lists this clonotype with a few counts. J is TRBJ1-1 and V is TRBV19; D unclear. Looked up from germline, CDR1 is LNHDA and CDR2 is SQIVND (reference sequence). The V and J ends lost 6 bases and 1 base respectively, with 12 bases between them. The CDR3 totals 14 residues. The CDR3, as DNA: TGTGCCAGTAGGGTCGTCGGCAGGAACACTGAAGCTTTCTTT. Encoded protein: CASRVVGRNTEAFF.

This clonotype was seen ten or more times. The chain uses TRBV10-3 and TRBJ2-1, with TRBD1 identical over 9 bases. Germline trimming cut 5 bases from V and 5 bases from J; bases unmatched to any gene: 7. There are 15 residues in the CDR3. Germline CDR1 is ENHRY and CDR2 is SYGVKD. The CDR3, as DNA: TGTGCCATCAGTCCAAACAGGGGGCAGGACAATGAGCAGTTCTTC. Translation: CAISPNRGQDNEQFF.

This clonotype was detected only a few times. The chain employs TRBV20-1 and TRBJ2-4; 7 bases align to TRBD1. Trimming cost V 7 bases and J 1 base; bases outside gene matches: 4. CDR1 DFQATT and CDR2 SNEGSKA come from the germline V gene (reference sequence). There are 13 residues in the CDR3. The CDR3 reads CSVPTGAKNIQYF. Written as DNA, the CDR3 is TGCAGTGTCCCGACAGGGGCCAAAAACATTCAGTACTTC.

The V call is TRBV7-8, the J call TRBJ2-7; the D call may be TRBD1 or TRBD2 (5 bases each). CDR1 and CDR2 (germline): SGHVS, FQNEAQ. The V end was cut by 1 base, the J end by 5 bases, with 15 bases between. This CDR3 spans 15 amino acids. The CDR3 is CASSLVPGLWDEQYF. CDR3 nucleotide sequence: TGTGCCAGCAGCTTAGTTCCGGGGCTCTGGGACGAGCAGTACTTC.

The V gene is TRBV19, the J gene TRBJ2-7; D is possibly TRBD1 (5 bases). Germline V gives CDR1 LNHDA, CDR2 SQIVND (reference sequence). The CDR3 sequence is 13 residues long. Between the trimmed V and J ends, which lost 7 bases and 6 bases, there was a span of 16 bases. The CDR3 loop is CASNTGNPGEQYF. CDR3 bases: TGTGCCAGTAATACAGGCAACCCGGGCGAGCAGTACTTC. Full variable domain (outside the CDR3, taken from reference TRBV19 and TRBJ2-7): DGGITQSPKYLFRKEGQNVTLSCEQNLNHDAMYWYRQDPGQGLRLIYYSQIVNDFQKGDIAEGYSVSREKKESFPLTVTSAQKNPTAFYLCASNTGNPGEQYFGPGTRLTVT.

The rearrangement uses TRBV15 and TRBJ2-7; the D gene is possibly TRBD1 (5 bases). Germline assignment: CDR1 LNHNV and CDR2 YYDKDF (reference sequence). This CDR3 has 15 residues. Trimming stripped 0 bases from V and 2 bases from J, with 11 bases between. CDR3 coding DNA: TGTGCCACCAGCAGAGAAGCAGGGTCCCCCTACGAGCAGTACTTC. It is translated as CATSREAGSPYEQYF.

The chain carries TRBV12-3 or TRBV12-4 and TRBJ1-1; D possibly corresponds to TRBD1 (6 bases). The CDR3 totals 14 residues. Trimming cost V 3 bases and J 3 bases, with 11 bases left between them. CDR3 in amino acids: CASSFSGQYTEAFF. For the CDR3, the DNA is TGTGCCAGCAGTTTTTCAGGACAGTACACTGAAGCTTTCTTT.

There are a few counts of this clonotype. The genes are TRBV6-4 and TRBJ2-1, with D unresolved. V lost 3 bases to trimming and J lost 1 base, with 10 bases between them. This CDR3 is built from 15 residues. Per germline, CDR1 MRHNA and CDR2 SNTAGT. The CDR3 loop is CASSETGRSYNEQFF. The CDR3 nucleotides read TGTGCCAGCAGTGAAACGGGTAGGTCCTACAATGAGCAGTTCTTC.

This clonotype was found a few times. V gene TRBV12-3 or TRBV12-4 combines with J gene TRBJ2-2; 10 bases map to TRBD2. CDR3 size: 17 residues. Trimming at V came to 5 bases and at J to 0 bases, leaving 6 bases not matched to a gene. This CDR3 reads CASSPLAGPSNTGELFF. CDR3 bases: TGTGCCAGCAGTCCACTAGCGGGGCCATCGAACACCGGGGAGCTGTTTTTT.

This clonotype was counted at least ten times. The CDR3 DNA reads as TGTGCCAGCACACGGACTCAGGGAGACGAGCAGTACTTC. It specifies CASTRTQGDEQYF. The gene calls are TRBV6-1 and TRBJ2-7; TRBD1 or TRBD2 may be the D gene (5 bases each). Between the trimmed V and J ends, which lost 7 bases and 5 bases, there was a span of 15 bases. Germline CDR1 MNHNS, CDR2 SASEGT. The CDR3 loop spans 13 amino acids.